The present TCR beta chain was sequenced within a study of control samples from healthy donors and cancer patients (dated by TCRdb to 2018 to 2020). The V end gives up 0 bases and the J end 6 bases, leaving 6 bases in the junction not matched to a gene. The CDR3, cysteine through phenylalanine, is 16 amino acids long. Only CDR3 DNA remains: 48 bases, in frame from the first base. CDR1 and CDR2, per the germline V gene, are SGHNT and YENEEA. Receptors were amplified or captured by the immunoSEQ multiplex PCR assay. This is the immuneACCESS table as TCRdb keeps it, with only in-frame sequences that have V and J called. A part of the clones is gone; compared with another copy, unresolved V genes explain less than half, and the rest is unexplained. The sample data list fewer than 200,000 clones, and 80% to 95% of these were observed just once. The ten largest clones add up to approximately 4% of the sample.

Of note for this clone: Its antigen has not been determined. No qualities accompany the bases; no much larger clone lies one base away.

Sequencing was performed on blood. The TCR comes from a woman aged 60-75 years in good health. The rearranged chain carries TRBV11-3 and TRBJ2-1; TRBD2 aligns with 9 central bases. CDR3 loop: CASSLDWRGGVNEQFF. The nucleotide sequence is given as TGTGCCAGCAGCTTAGATTGGCGGGGGGGCGTCAATGAGCAGTTCTTC.